These 31 T cell receptor beta chains share one sample of origin, sequenced in a study of T cell responses to AZD1222 COVID-19 vaccine. TCRdb's copy holds only in-frame clones and misses some; the assay was immunoSEQ multiplex PCR. The table records approximately 180,000 clones, around nine tenths of them present only once. The specimen was peripheral blood, collected 28 days after the second AZD1222 dose. The receptors were sampled from an adult who received the AZD1222 COVID-19 vaccine.

This sequence joins TRBV11-2 and TRBJ2-1; D possibly corresponds to TRBD2 (6 bases). Trimming cost V 5 bases and J 6 bases, with 14 bases left between them. The CDR3 spans 14 residues. Germline V CDR1 and CDR2: SGHAT, FQNNGV. The CDR3 here is CASSPRLALNEQFF. The CDR3, as DNA: TGTGCCAGCAGCCCCAGGCTAGCGCTCAATGAGCAGTTCTTC.

The sample holds one count of this clone. This chain uses TRBV15 with TRBJ2-7; perhaps TRBD1 as D (5 bases). The CDR3 length is 15 residues. The V gene's germline CDR1 is LNHNV and CDR2 YYDKDF (reference sequence). Trimming stripped 3 bases from V and 0 bases from J, with 12 bases between. CDR3 protein: CATSREPQGSYEQYF. DNA for the CDR3: TGTGCCACCAGCAGGGAACCCCAGGGCTCCTACGAGCAGTACTTC.

This chain uses TRBV7-2 with TRBJ1-6; 8 bases map to TRBD1. This CDR3 region has 14 residues. CDR1 is SGHTA, CDR2 FQGNSA, per germline. With 5 bases clipped from V and 13 bases from J, the junction kept 10 bases outside the gene matches. The CDR3 DNA reads as TGTGCCAGCAGCACCGGGACAGGCGATGAGCCCCTCCACTTT. As protein: CASSTGTGDEPLHF.

The chain uses TRBV12-3 or TRBV12-4 and TRBJ1-2, with TRBD1 as a possible D gene (6 bases). The CDR3 is 13 residues long. V was trimmed by 7 bases and J by 6 bases, leaving 15 bases between them. In DNA, the CDR3 is TGTGCCAGCACCGTTGGGGGGGGGCATGGCTACACCTTC. The encoded protein is CASTVGGGHGYTF.

The V and J genes are TRBV25-1 and TRBJ2-7; a possible D gene is TRBD1 (5 bases). The CDR3 totals 15 residues. V lost 2 bases and J 2 bases, leaving 13 bases between the germline ends. Germline assignment: CDR1 MGHDK and CDR2 SYGVNS. Here the CDR3 DNA reads TGTGCCAGCAGTGAAGGTCCAGGGATGGCCTACGAGCAGTACTTC. It translates to CASSEGPGMAYEQYF.

The genes are TRBV29-1 and TRBJ1-1; D remains unclear. V was shortened by 5 bases and J by 0 bases, with 10 bases between the two germline ends. The germline V gene encodes CDR1 SQVTM and CDR2 ANQGSEA. This CDR3 region has 13 residues. CDR3 amino acids: CSVSAGLNTEAFF. DNA for the CDR3: TGCAGCGTTTCGGCGGGTCTGAACACTGAAGCTTTCTTT.

The genes are TRBV7-2 and TRBJ1-6, with TRBD1 identical over 9 bases. The CDR3 covers 16 residues. V lost 5 bases and J lost 10; bases outside the gene matches: 12. The germline V gene has CDR1 SGHTA and CDR2 FQGNSA. In DNA form, the CDR3 reads TGTGCCAGCAGCACTGGGACAGGGTCCTTGCGGTCACCCCTCCACTTT. It codes for CASSTGTGSLRSPLHF.

This clone was picked up a small number of times. This chain joins TRBV9 and TRBJ2-2; 9 bases agree with TRBD2. Germline CDR1 and CDR2: SGDLS and YYNGEE. The CDR3 has 15 amino acids. Germline trimming cut 3 bases from V and 6 bases from J; bases unmatched to any gene: 6. The CDR3 sequence: CASSAEGTSSGELFF. The CDR3 nucleotides read TGTGCCAGCAGCGCGGAGGGGACTAGCTCCGGGGAGCTGTTTTTT.

The chain couples TRBV24-1 to TRBJ1-4; 7 bases fit TRBD1. The CDR3 length is 15 residues. Per germline, CDR1 KGHDR and CDR2 SFDVKD. The ends lost 2 bases at V and 3 bases at J; junction bases unmatched: 2. The CDR3 region has the DNA TGTGCCACCAGTGATTCCAGGGGGTCTAATGAAAAACTGTTTTTT. Protein product: CATSDSRGSNEKLFF.

V is TRBV28 and J is TRBJ2-7, with D perhaps TRBD2 (5 bases). CDR3 size: 14 residues. The V end was cut by 3 bases, the J end by 0 bases, with 9 bases between. Germline CDR1 and CDR2: MDHEN and SYDVKM. As DNA, the CDR3 is TGTGCCAGCAGTTTGCCGGGGAGCTCCTACGAGCAGTACTTC. Its protein product is CASSLPGSSYEQYF.

This clone was picked up one time. The chain joins TRBV7-2 to TRBJ2-1; possibly TRBD1 or TRBD2 for D (5 bases each). Trimming pared 7 bases from V and 7 bases from J, leaving 23 bases between. Germline V gene data show CDR1 as SGHTA and CDR2 as FQGNSA. The CDR3 spans 16 residues. The CDR3 reads CASTPFFPGATNEQFF. CDR3 bases: TGTGCCAGCACCCCGTTTTTCCCCGGGGCCACAAATGAGCAGTTCTTC.

A few counts support this clone. The chain couples TRBV7-2 to TRBJ1-1; D perhaps matches TRBD1 (6 bases). The CDR3 contains 14 residues. CDR1 is SGHTA, CDR2 FQGNSA, per germline. The germline V and J ends were trimmed by 4 bases and 7 bases, with 16 bases remaining between them. CDR3 DNA sequence: TGTGCCAGCAGCTGGGCGCAGGGGCCGGGTGAAGCTTTCTTT. Protein product: CASSWAQGPGEAFF.

This chain joins TRBV9 and TRBJ2-1, with 8 bases aligning to TRBD2. The trim removed 3 bases at V and 6 bases at J, leaving 8 bases unmatched. This CDR3 region has 15 residues. CDR1 and CDR2 (germline): SGDLS, YYNGEE. CDR3 in amino acids: CASSGKRETVNEQFF. The CDR3 coding sequence is TGTGCCAGCAGCGGCAAGCGGGAGACGGTCAATGAGCAGTTCTTC.

This chain links TRBV28 with TRBJ2-7; maybe TRBD1 (6 bases). Germline V lookup: CDR1 MDHEN, CDR2 SYDVKM. Between the trimmed V and J ends, which lost 4 bases and 2 bases, there was a span of 15 bases. The CDR3 has 15 amino acids. The CDR3 DNA is TGTGCCAGCAGTTCCGTCGGACAGAGAACCTACGAGCAGTACTTC. Protein: CASSSVGQRTYEQYF.

The chain couples TRBV9 to TRBJ1-1; 11 bases are a match to TRBD1. Germline loops: CDR1 SGDLS, CDR2 YYNGEE. After removal of 0 bases from V and 5 bases from J, the junction contained 6 bases not matched to a gene. The CDR3 spans 16 residues. CDR3 protein: CASSVESGDRGTEAFF. The CDR3 coding sequence is TGTGCCAGCAGCGTAGAAAGCGGGGACAGGGGGACTGAAGCTTTCTTT.

This chain joins TRBV6-2 or TRBV6-3 and TRBJ2-3; D is undetermined. Trimming cost V 5 bases and J 6 bases, with 9 bases left between them. CDR3 size: 12 residues. The germline V gene encodes CDR1 MNHEY and CDR2 SVGEGT. The CDR3 coding sequence is TGTGCCAGCAGTCCCTGGGCGGATACGCAGTATTTT. Translated, it gives CASSPWADTQYF.

The rearrangement uses TRBV28 and TRBJ1-1; D call uncertain. V lost 0 bases, J lost 6 bases, and 5 bases lay in between. The CDR3 extends over 12 amino acids. The germline CDR1 and CDR2 sequences are MDHEN and SYDVKM. The CDR3 nucleotides are TGTGCCAGCAGTTTATGGGGAGCTGAAGCTTTCTTT. This encodes CASSLWGAEAFF. The full variable domain, rest sourced from reference TRBV28 and TRBJ1-1, is DVKVTQSSRYLVKRTGEKVFLECVQDMDHENMFWYRQDPGLGLRLIYFSYDVKMKEKGDIPEGYSVSREKKERFSLILESASTNQTSMYLCASSLWGAEAFFGQGTRLTVV.

The CDR3 region is CASSQQGAGSYEQYF. The CDR3 DNA sequence: TGTGCCAGCAGCCAGCAAGGGGCGGGGTCCTACGAGCAGTACTTC. V gene TRBV14 combines with J gene TRBJ2-7, with TRBD2 as a possible D gene (6 bases). Deletions cut 3 bases from V and 1 base from J, with 13 bases between. Germline loops: CDR1 SGHDN, CDR2 FVKESK. The CDR3 sequence is 15 residues long.

This chain links TRBV19 with TRBJ2-1; D is unresolved. This CDR3 region has 13 residues. Germline V lookup: CDR1 LNHDA, CDR2 SQIVND (reference sequence). The V end was cut by 3 bases, the J end by 9 bases, with 12 bases between. In nucleotides, the CDR3 is TGTGCCAGTAGTATTTGGTGGGGTAGTGAGCAGTTCTTC. It yields the protein CASSIWWGSEQFF.

The chain carries TRBV7-2 and TRBJ2-2, with D possibly TRBD2 on 6 matching bases. The germline V gene has CDR1 SGHTA and CDR2 FQGNSA. The CDR3 extends over 15 amino acids. The V end lost 6 bases, the J end lost 2 bases, and 13 bases lay between the germline ends. The CDR3 loop is CASRYTSSNTGELFF. As DNA, the CDR3 is TGTGCCAGCAGATATACTAGCTCCAACACCGGGGAGCTGTTTTTT.

The CDR3 loop is CASSPSMTGGWQETQYF. CDR3 nucleotide sequence: TGTGCCAGCAGCCCCAGCATGACAGGGGGCTGGCAAGAGACCCAGTACTTC. This rearrangement joins TRBV6-2 or TRBV6-3 to TRBJ2-5, with 10 bases identical to TRBD1. Germline V gene data show CDR1 as MNHEY and CDR2 as SVGEGT. The V gene end was trimmed by 6 bases and the J gene end by 2 bases; junction bases not matched to a gene: 12. There are 17 residues in the CDR3.

The chain is built from TRBV27 and TRBJ2-1, with 9 bases lining up with TRBD2. J gave up 4 bases and V 3 bases, and 16 bases lay outside the gene matches. The CDR3 consists of 19 residues. Germline lookup yields CDR1 MNHEY and CDR2 SMNVEV (reference sequence). In DNA form, the CDR3 reads TGTGCCAGCAGTTTCGGGAGTTCTTTGACTAGCGGTGGGTACAATGAGCAGTTCTTC. Amino acid sequence: CASSFGSSLTSGGYNEQFF.

The V gene is TRBV5-1, the J gene TRBJ1-1; D is ambiguous. Trimming removed 4 bases from V and 1 base from J, with 14 bases in between. This CDR3 comprises 15 residues. Germline CDR1 and CDR2: SGHRS and YFSETQ. CDR3 sequence (DNA): TGCGCCAGCAGCCCGGACCCGACCGAGAACACTGAAGCTTTCTTT. Its translation: CASSPDPTENTEAFF. The full variable domain, with the rest looked up from reference TRBV5-1 and TRBJ1-1, is KAGVTQTPRYLIKTRGQQVTLSCSPISGHRSVSWYQQTPGQGLQFLFEYFSETQRNKGNFPGRFSGRQFSNSRSEMNVSTLELGDSALYLCASSPDPTENTEAFFGQGTRLTVV.

This chain's CDR3 is CASRRTGATDTQYF. CDR3 DNA sequence: TGTGCCAGTAGGAGGACAGGGGCCACAGATACGCAGTATTTT. V gene TRBV19 combines with J gene TRBJ2-3, with TRBD1 identical over 9 bases. The V gene's germline CDR1 is LNHDA and CDR2 SQIVND (reference sequence). Germline trimming cut 6 bases from V and 2 bases from J; bases unmatched to any gene: 3. This CDR3 has 14 residues.

This clone is a singleton in its sample. The chain joins TRBV6-1 to TRBJ2-7; the D gene is possibly TRBD2 (6 bases). The CDR3 has 14 amino acids. Germline V lookup: CDR1 MNHNS, CDR2 SASEGT. Trimming took off 1 base at V and 2 bases at J, with 9 bases between the two ends. The CDR3 bases are TGTGCCAGCAGTGAAGGAGGAGGGCCCTACGAGCAGTACTTC. Its protein is CASSEGGGPYEQYF.

The chain combines TRBV28 with TRBJ2-5; D is ambiguous. CDR1 MDHEN and CDR2 SYDVKM come from the germline V gene. V was shortened by 5 bases and J by 4 bases, with 11 bases between the two germline ends. This CDR3 is built from 13 residues. CDR3 DNA: TGTGCCAGCAGTCTACCCTATCGAGAGACCCAGTACTTC. As protein: CASSLPYRETQYF.

The chain carries TRBV28 and TRBJ2-5; no firm D call. The CDR3 extends over 15 amino acids. Looked up from germline, CDR1 is MDHEN and CDR2 is SYDVKM. V was cut by 4 bases and J by 4 bases, with 16 bases left in between. CDR3 DNA sequence: TGTGCCAGCAGTTCCGACACCCCGAGGCGAGAGACCCAGTACTTC. It is translated as CASSSDTPRRETQYF.

The chain uses TRBV18 and TRBJ1-2; D remains ambiguous. The length of the CDR3 is 15 residues. V shed 3 bases and J shed 4 bases, with 15 bases lying between them. Germline V gene lookup returns CDR1 KGHSH and CDR2 LQKENI. CDR3 protein: CASSPSTALGYGYTF. In nucleotides, the CDR3 is TGTGCCAGCTCACCCTCGACCGCGCTGGGCTATGGCTACACCTTC.

The chain couples TRBV5-4 to TRBJ2-4; tentative D call: TRBD2 (7 bases). Trimming shortened V by 0 bases and J by 6 bases, and 19 bases separated the two germline ends. Germline V gene sequence: CDR1 SGHNT, CDR2 YYREEE (reference sequence). CDR3 length equals 17 residues. CDR3 coding DNA: TGTGCCAGCAGCTTGGGGGGCGGCAGGGGACTAATAAACATTCAGTACTTC. Translation gives CASSLGGGRGLINIQYF.

The J gene is TRBJ2-5, the V gene TRBV9; 9 bases fit TRBD1. The CDR3 loop spans 16 amino acids. J was trimmed by 4 bases and V by 3 bases; bases with no gene match: 10. CDR1 is SGDLS, CDR2 YYNGEE, per germline. The CDR3 is CASSATLQGAGETQYF. DNA for the CDR3: TGTGCCAGCAGCGCGACCTTACAGGGGGCTGGAGAGACCCAGTACTTC.

This clone was detected a few times. The chain has TRBV7-3 and TRBJ1-3, with D possibly being TRBD1 (5 bases). V lost 5 bases, J lost 2 bases, and 16 bases lay in between. The CDR3 has 16 residues. CDR1 and CDR2 (germline): SGHTA, FQGTGA. The CDR3 DNA sequence: TGTGCCAGCAGCCGGGACGCCTTCGCGGCTGGAAACACCATATATTTT. It yields the protein CASSRDAFAAGNTIYF.